These T cell receptor beta chains were read from a single sample in a study of cytomegalovirus exposure and HLA in healthy donors. TCRdb's table, derived via immunoSEQ multiplex PCR, lists solely in-frame clones and lacks some. The sample includes approximately 160,000 clones, 55% to 70% seen only once; the top ten take 2.8%. Sequenced material: PBMCs. The receptors were gathered from a woman aged 40-49 years in good health and CMV-seropositive. Each CDR3 is given with its conserved first and last residue. The D gene is left open where the match is weak. A clone size is listed for some rows: how often the clone was seen (once, few, many), or a class if it is expanded.

CDR3aa,CDR3nt,len,d_gene,abundance,v_gene,j_gene
CASSLRLTVGSYEQYF,TGTGCCAGCAGCTTAAGACTCACTGTTGGGTCCTACGAGCAGTACTTC,16,-,-,TRBV7-2,TRBJ2-7
CASSLDAGGPYNEQFF,TGTGCCAGCAGTTTAGATGCGGGAGGGCCCTACAATGAGCAGTTCTTC,16,TRBD2,-,TRBV28,TRBJ2-1
CASRDGGAYTGELFF,TGTGCCAGCAGGGACGGCGGGGCGTACACCGGGGAGCTGTTTTTT,15,-,few,TRBV2,TRBJ2-2
CSATGNAGYTF,TGCAGCGCTACAGGGAACGCTGGCTACACCTTC,11,-,-,TRBV29-1,TRBJ1-2
CASRLADTQYF,TGTGCCAGCAGGCTAGCAGATACGCAGTATTTT,11,-,-,TRBV7-9,TRBJ2-3
CASSTQQGMAEAFF,TGTGCCAGCTCAACCCAACAGGGTATGGCTGAAGCTTTCTTT,14,-,few,TRBV18,TRBJ1-1
CASSAQDRTTEAFF,TGTGCCAGCAGCGCCCAAGACAGGACCACTGAAGCTTTCTTT,14,-,-,TRBV7-6,TRBJ1-1
CASSIGQGLSEKLFF,TGTGCCAGCAGCATTGGACAGGGTCTTTCCGAAAAACTGTTTTTT,15,TRBD1,-,TRBV5-4,TRBJ1-4
CASSIGASRGADTQYF,TGTGCCAGTAGTATAGGTGCTAGCAGGGGAGCAGATACGCAGTATTTT,16,-,-,TRBV19,TRBJ2-3
CASSPPKTSADTQYF,TGTGCCAGCTCACCGCCAAAGACTTCGGCAGATACGCAGTATTTT,15,-,-,TRBV18,TRBJ2-3
CASSRTGWTGELFF,TGTGCCAGCAGCCGGACAGGGTGGACCGGGGAGCTGTTTTTT,14,TRBD1,few,TRBV7-3,TRBJ2-2
CASSTSLQGAHTDTQYF,TGTGCCAGCAGCACCTCCTTGCAGGGGGCTCACACAGATACGCAGTATTTT,17,TRBD1,-,TRBV7-9,TRBJ2-3
CASSRTSDSSYNEQFF,TGTGCCAGCAGCCGGACTAGCGATTCCTCCTACAATGAGCAGTTCTTC,16,TRBD2,few,TRBV7-3,TRBJ2-1
CASSLPGQGNGYTF,TGTGCCAGCAGCTTACCGGGACAGGGGAATGGCTACACCTTC,14,TRBD1,-,TRBV5-8,TRBJ1-2
CAISGRTSGGVGGEQFF,TGTGCCATCAGTGGCCGGACTAGCGGGGGTGTCGGAGGAGAGCAGTTCTTC,17,TRBD2,-,TRBV10-3,TRBJ2-1
CASSSTGASNQPQHF,TGCGCCAGCAGCTCGACAGGGGCTTCCAATCAGCCCCAGCATTTT,15,TRBD1,few,TRBV5-1,TRBJ1-5
CASSYGQGGYNEQFF,TGTGCCAGCAGCTACGGACAGGGTGGGTACAATGAGCAGTTCTTC,15,TRBD1,-,TRBV9,TRBJ2-1
CASSQITSGRATGELFF,TGTGCCAGCAGCCAAATTACTAGCGGGAGGGCCACCGGGGAGCTGTTTTTT,17,TRBD2,-,TRBV4-2,TRBJ2-2
CASRWTGAGTQYF,TGTGCCAGTAGATGGACAGGGGCGGGCACGCAGTATTTT,13,TRBD1,-,TRBV19,TRBJ2-3
CASSDSGQGINEQFF,TGTGCCAGCAGTGACTCGGGACAGGGAATCAATGAGCAGTTCTTC,15,TRBD1,few,TRBV6-4,TRBJ2-1
CASSYGGSSYNEQFF,TGTGCCAGCAGTTACGGCGGAAGCTCCTACAATGAGCAGTTCTTC,15,-,-,TRBV6-5,TRBJ2-1
CASSWDSEGREAFF,TGCGCCAGCAGCTGGGACAGTGAGGGACGTGAAGCTTTCTTT,14,TRBD1,-,TRBV5-1,TRBJ1-1
CASSPGTESNQPQHF,TGTGCCAGCAGCCCCGGGACAGAAAGCAATCAGCCCCAGCATTTT,15,TRBD1,-,TRBV5-8,TRBJ1-5
CASRTGLRIGYTF,TGTGCCAGCAGGACAGGCCTCCGGATTGGCTACACCTTC,13,-,-,TRBV6-5,TRBJ1-2
CASSFPGVAGVTGELFF,TGTGCCAGCAGCTTCCCCGGGGTAGCGGGAGTTACCGGGGAGCTGTTTTTT,17,TRBD2,-,TRBV7-9,TRBJ2-2
CASSLVSYSNQPKHF,TGTGCCAGCAGCTTAGTTTCTTATAGCAATCAGCCCAAGCATTTT,15,-,-,TRBV7-2,TRBJ1-5
CASSLRGGTNTEAFF,TGTGCCAGCAGTTTACGCGGGGGAACGAACACTGAAGCTTTCTTT,15,-,-,TRBV27,TRBJ1-1
CASKEIAAGELFF,TGTGCCAGCAAGGAAATAGCGGCCGGGGAGCTGTTTTTT,13,-,-,TRBV2,TRBJ2-2
CASRQGQGAVGYPF,TGTGCCAGCAGACAGGGACAGGGGGCTGTTGGCTACCCCTTC,14,TRBD1,-,TRBV13,TRBJ1-2
CASSLPGGLGGYTF,TGTGCCAGCAGCTTACCCGGGGGGCTAGGGGGCTACACCTTC,14,-,few,TRBV28,TRBJ1-2
CAIGRQGAYEQYF,TGTGCCATCGGAAGACAGGGGGCCTACGAGCAGTACTTC,13,TRBD1,-,TRBV10-3,TRBJ2-7
CASSLWAKENSGTDTQYF,TGTGCCAGCAGCTTATGGGCCAAGGAAAATAGCGGCACAGATACGCAGTATTTT,18,-,-,TRBV7-6,TRBJ2-3
CASSQDLPTQMNTEAFF,TGCGCCAGCAGCCAAGATTTGCCCACACAGATGAACACTGAAGCTTTCTTT,17,-,-,TRBV4-3,TRBJ1-1
CASSFRDRGLGELFF,TGTGCCAGCAGCTTTAGGGACAGGGGGCTCGGGGAGCTGTTTTTT,15,TRBD1,-,TRBV5-4,TRBJ2-2
CASNTGRVNTEAFF,TGTGCCAGCAATACAGGACGGGTGAACACTGAAGCTTTCTTT,14,-,-,TRBV6-5,TRBJ1-1
CASSRDILMDRELGNEQFF,TGTGCCAGCAGCCGCGATATTCTTATGGACAGGGAGCTTGGCAATGAGCAGTTCTTC,19,TRBD1,-,TRBV7-6,TRBJ2-1
CASSSDGFSGNTIYF,TGTGCCAGCTCATCCGATGGCTTCTCTGGAAACACCATATATTTT,15,-,-,TRBV18,TRBJ1-3
CASSPPSRGTEAFF,TGTGCCAGCTCACCACCGTCCAGGGGGACTGAAGCTTTCTTT,14,TRBD1,-,TRBV18,TRBJ1-1
CASRAGGLSYNEQFF,TGTGCCAGCAGAGCGGGGGGGCTCTCCTACAATGAGCAGTTCTTC,15,TRBD2,few,TRBV27,TRBJ2-1
CASSSQDYGYTF,TGTGCCAGCAGCTCACAGGACTATGGCTACACCTTC,12,-,-,TRBV5-6,TRBJ1-2
CASSRADRAGRGYTF,TGTGCCAGCAGTAGAGCGGACAGGGCTGGGCGAGGCTACACCTTC,15,TRBD1,-,TRBV6-5,TRBJ1-2